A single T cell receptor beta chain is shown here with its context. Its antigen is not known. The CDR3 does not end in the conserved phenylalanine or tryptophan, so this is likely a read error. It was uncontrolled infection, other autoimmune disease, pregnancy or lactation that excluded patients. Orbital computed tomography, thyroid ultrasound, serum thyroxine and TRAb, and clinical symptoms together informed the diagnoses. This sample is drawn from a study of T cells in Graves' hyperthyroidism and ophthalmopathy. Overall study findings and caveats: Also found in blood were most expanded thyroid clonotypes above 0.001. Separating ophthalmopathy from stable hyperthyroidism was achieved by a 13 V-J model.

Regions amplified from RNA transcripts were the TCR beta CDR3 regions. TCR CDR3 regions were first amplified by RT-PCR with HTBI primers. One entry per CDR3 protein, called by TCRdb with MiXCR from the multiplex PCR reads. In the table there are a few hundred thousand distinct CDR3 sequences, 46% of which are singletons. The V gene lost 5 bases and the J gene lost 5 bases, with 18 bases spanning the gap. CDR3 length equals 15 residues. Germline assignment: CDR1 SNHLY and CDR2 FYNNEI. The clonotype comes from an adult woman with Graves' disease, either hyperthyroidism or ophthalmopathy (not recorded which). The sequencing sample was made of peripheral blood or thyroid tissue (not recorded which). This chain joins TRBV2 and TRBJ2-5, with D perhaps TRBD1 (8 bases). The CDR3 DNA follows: TGTGCCAGCAGTCTTGGACAGGGAGGGGCGGAGACCCAGTACCTC. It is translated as CASSLGQGGAETQYL.